The sequence of this TCR beta chain was determined in a study of T cell repertoires in cytomegalovirus infection. Across the study: Peptides in the study included HLA-C-restricted and HLA-B-restricted CMV epitopes. Carrying CMV and the relevant HLA type showed in public TCR beta signatures. Regarding the study as a whole: Dominating the ex vivo response were TCR beta clonotypes that were CMV-specific and HLA-C-restricted. Carriage of CMV together with the relevant HLA was identifiable through cumulative public TCR beta family frequency.

TCRdb itself ran the reads through MiXCR, one entry per CDR3 protein. Of about 270,000 distinct CDR3 sequences listed, approximately 22% are singletons. This clonotype has a handful of counts. The antigen is undetermined. The CDR3 is 20 amino acids. The germline gives CDR1 LGHNA, CDR2 YSLEER. V lost 4 bases to trimming and J lost 1 base; unmatched junction nucleotides: 20. The starting material was cultured PBMCs, obtained from culture after CMV antigen stimulation. The source is a human donor in good health (CMV status not recorded). Some clones in this sample may be carry-over from other donors' samples. The chain couples TRBV4-3 to TRBJ2-7, with TRBD2 identical over 9 bases. CDR3 bases: TGCGCCAGCAGCCGAGGACTAGCGCCCGACCGAAGCTTTCGTTCCTACGAGCAGTACGTC. Protein product: CASSRGLAPDRSFRSYEQYV.